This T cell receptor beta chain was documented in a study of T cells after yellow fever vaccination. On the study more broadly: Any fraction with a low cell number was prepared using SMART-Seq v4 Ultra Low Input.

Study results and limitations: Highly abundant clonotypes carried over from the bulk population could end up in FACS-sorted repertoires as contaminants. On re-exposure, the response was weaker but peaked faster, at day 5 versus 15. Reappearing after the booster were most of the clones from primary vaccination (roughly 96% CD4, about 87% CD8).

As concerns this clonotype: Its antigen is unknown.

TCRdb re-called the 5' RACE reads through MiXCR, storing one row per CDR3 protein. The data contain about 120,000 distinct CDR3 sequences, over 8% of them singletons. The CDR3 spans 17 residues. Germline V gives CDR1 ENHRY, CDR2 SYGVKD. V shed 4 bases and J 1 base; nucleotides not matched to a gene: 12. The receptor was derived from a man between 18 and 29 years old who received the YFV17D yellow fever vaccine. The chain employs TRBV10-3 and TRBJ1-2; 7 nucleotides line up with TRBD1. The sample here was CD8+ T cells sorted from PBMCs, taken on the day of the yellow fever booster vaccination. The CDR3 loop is CAISANTGDYVNYGYTF. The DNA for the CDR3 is TGTGCCATCAGTGCGAATACAGGGGACTACGTTAACTATGGCTACACCTTC.